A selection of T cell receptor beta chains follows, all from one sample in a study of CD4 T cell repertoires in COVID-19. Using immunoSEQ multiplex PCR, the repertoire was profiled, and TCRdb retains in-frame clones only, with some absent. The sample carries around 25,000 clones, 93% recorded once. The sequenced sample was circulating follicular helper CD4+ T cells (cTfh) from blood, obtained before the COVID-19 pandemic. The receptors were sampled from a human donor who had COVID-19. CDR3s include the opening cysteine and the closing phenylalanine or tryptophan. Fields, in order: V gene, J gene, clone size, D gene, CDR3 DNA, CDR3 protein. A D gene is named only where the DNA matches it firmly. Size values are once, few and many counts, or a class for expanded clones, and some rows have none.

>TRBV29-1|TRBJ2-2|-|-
TGCAGCGTTCGGGACACCGGGGAGCTGTTTTTT
CSVRDTGELFF
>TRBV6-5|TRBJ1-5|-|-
TGTGCCAGCAGTTACCGCCGGGGGGACGCTCAGCCCCAGCATTTT
CASSYRRGDAQPQHF
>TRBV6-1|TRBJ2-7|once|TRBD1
TGTGCCAGCAGAGATCCGGGACAGGGAAAAAACGAGCAGTACTTC
CASRDPGQGKNEQYF
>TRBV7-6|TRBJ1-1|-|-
TGTGCCAGCAGCTTAGCGATGGGCGGGGGCACTGAAGCTTTCTTT
CASSLAMGGGTEAFF
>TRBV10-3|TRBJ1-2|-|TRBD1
TGTGCCACCCTCGAGGGGGCCGGTGGCTACACCTTC
CATLEGAGGYTF
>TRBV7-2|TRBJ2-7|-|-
TGTGCCAGCAGTCCGTCGGGGGGCCCCTCGCTACGAAACCAGTACTTC
CASSPSGGPSLRNQYF
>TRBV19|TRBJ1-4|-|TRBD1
TGTGCCAGTAGTACCCTGACAGGGGTTGCTAATGAAAAACTGTTTTTT
CASSTLTGVANEKLFF
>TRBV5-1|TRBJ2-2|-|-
TGCGCCAGCAGCTTGGAGGTGCGGGCCGACACCGGGGAGCTGTTTTTT
CASSLEVRADTGELFF
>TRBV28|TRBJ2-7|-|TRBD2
TGTGCCAGCAGTGGGTGGGGCGCGGGAGCCGACTACGAGCAGTACTTC
CASSGWGAGADYEQYF
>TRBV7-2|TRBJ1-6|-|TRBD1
TGTGCCAGCAGCTCCCGCGGGGACAGGCGTCCGAATTCACCCCTCCACTTT
CASSSRGDRRPNSPLHF
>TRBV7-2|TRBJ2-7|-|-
TGTGCCAGCAGCCCCGGGACTTCCTACGAGCAGTACTTC
CASSPGTSYEQYF
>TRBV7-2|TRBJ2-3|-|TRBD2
TGTGCCAGCAGCTTAGATCGGGCAGCGGGGACCCGCACAGATACGCAGTATTTT
CASSLDRAAGTRTDTQYF
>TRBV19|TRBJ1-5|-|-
TGTGCCAGTAGTCCGGGACAAGGATATAGCAATCAGCCCCAGCATTTT
CASSPGQGYSNQPQHF
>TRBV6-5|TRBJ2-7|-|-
TGTGCCAGCAGTTCGAGCAGGTCCTCCTACGAGCAGTACTTC
CASSSSRSSYEQYF
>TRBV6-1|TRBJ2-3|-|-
TGTGCCAGCCGGGAAAGCACAGATACGCAGTATTTT
CASRESTDTQYF
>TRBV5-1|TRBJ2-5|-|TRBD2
TGCGCCAGCAGCTTGGGACTAGCGGGGGCCAACCAAGAGACCCAGTACTTC
CASSLGLAGANQETQYF
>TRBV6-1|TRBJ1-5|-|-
TGTGCCAGCCGACAGGAACAAAATCAGCCCCAGCATTTT
CASRQEQNQPQHF
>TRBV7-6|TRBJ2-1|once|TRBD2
TGTGCCAGCAGCTTAGGAGCGGGAGGCGCCTACAATGAGCAGTTCTTC
CASSLGAGGAYNEQFF
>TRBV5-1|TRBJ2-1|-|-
TGCGCCAGCAGCCTAGGACAGAATTACAATGAGCAGTTCTTC
CASSLGQNYNEQFF
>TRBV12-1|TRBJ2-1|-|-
TGTGCCAGCAGCCATATTCCGGGACTAGCGGGAGGGCCGTTGAGTAATGAGCAGTTCTTC
CASSHIPGLAGGPLSNEQFF
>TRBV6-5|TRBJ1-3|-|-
TGTGCCAGCAGTTACGGAGGGCAGGGCGGAAACACCATATATTTT
CASSYGGQGGNTIYF
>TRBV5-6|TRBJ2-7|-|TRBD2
TGTGCCAGCAGCTCCCTCCGGGGGGTCTACGAGCAGTACTTC
CASSSLRGVYEQYF
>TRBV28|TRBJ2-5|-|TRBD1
TGTGCCAGCAGTTTGGGGACAGTAGAAGAGACCCAGTACTTC
CASSLGTVEETQYF
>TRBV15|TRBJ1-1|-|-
TGTGCCACCAGCAGAGTTGGGGGGATCACTGAAGCTTTCTTT
CATSRVGGITEAFF
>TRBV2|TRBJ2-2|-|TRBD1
TGTGCCAGCAGTAGACAGGGGGCCGGCGGGGAGCTGTTTTTT
CASSRQGAGGELFF
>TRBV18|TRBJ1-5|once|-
TGTGCCAGCTCATCAAACCGGGGGGCCGAACAGCCCCAGCATTTT
CASSSNRGAEQPQHF
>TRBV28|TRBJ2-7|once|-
TGTGCCAGCAGTTTCTCGACAGGCGTTTACGAGCAGTACTTC
CASSFSTGVYEQYF
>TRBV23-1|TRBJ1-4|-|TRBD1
TGCGCCAGCAGTCAAATCCGGGACAGGACCCGTCAGGGTCTTCTTGAAAAACTGTTTTTT
CASSQIRDRTRQGLLEKLFF
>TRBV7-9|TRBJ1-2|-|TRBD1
TGTGCCAGCAGCATTTTGGGACAGGCGGGAGGCTACACCTTC
CASSILGQAGGYTF
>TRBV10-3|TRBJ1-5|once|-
TGTGCCATCAGTGCAGACTCCAGGCCCCAGCATTTT
CAISADSRPQHF
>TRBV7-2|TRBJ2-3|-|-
TGTGCCAGCACCCTAGACTTATTTACGCAGTATTTT
CASTLDLFTQYF
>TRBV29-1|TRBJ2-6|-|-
TGCAGCGTTGAGCCTACAGGCGCTGGGGCCAACGTCCTGACTTTC
CSVEPTGAGANVLTF
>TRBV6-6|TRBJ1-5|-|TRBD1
TGTGCCAGCAGTGGAGGACAGGGAGAACAGCCCCAGCATTTT
CASSGGQGEQPQHF
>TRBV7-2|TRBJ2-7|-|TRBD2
TGTGCCAGCGGGTCAGGACTAGCGGGAGGGCGCGAGCAGTACTTC
CASGSGLAGGREQYF
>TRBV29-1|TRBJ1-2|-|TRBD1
TGCAGCCTTTCGGATGCCGGGACAGGCGTTGGCTACACCTTC
CSLSDAGTGVGYTF
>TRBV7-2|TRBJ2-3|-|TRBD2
TGTGCCAGCAGCTTAATTGGGACTAGCGGCACAGATACGCAGTATTTT
CASSLIGTSGTDTQYF
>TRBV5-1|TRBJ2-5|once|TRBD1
TGCGCCAGCAGCCCGGGACAGGGGGGAGTCGGGACCCAGTACTTC
CASSPGQGGVGTQYF
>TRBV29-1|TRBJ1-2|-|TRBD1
TGCAGCGGAATCCGGACAGGGGAGGGCTACACCTTC
CSGIRTGEGYTF
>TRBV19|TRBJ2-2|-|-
TGTGCCAGTAACAAATGGGGGCTGGACGGGGAGCTGTTTTTT
CASNKWGLDGELFF
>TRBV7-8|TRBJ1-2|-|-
TGTGCCAGCAGCTTCAGGGATGCCGGCTACACCTTC
CASSFRDAGYTF
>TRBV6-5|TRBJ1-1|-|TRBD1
TGTGCCAGCTGGGTAACAGGGGGGACTGAAGCTTTCTTT
CASWVTGGTEAFF